The text below deals with one T cell receptor (beta chain). Its antigen is unknown. Those CD8+ T cells considered naive were CD45RO-CCR7+CD27+CD95-. These data are taken from a study of CXCR3-negative and CXCR3-positive naive CD8 T cells. Study context: Each library held about 1.5 +/- 0.3 million TRB reads, 130 million to 150 million in total. Study observations and caveats: More hydrophobic TRB CDR3s occurred in CXCR3-positive than in CXCR3-negative naive cells. Whereas both naive subsets had comparably high diversity, memory CD8+ cells had much lower diversity. Cryopreservation partially decreased CXCR3 expression, and most assays used fresh PBMCs.

The CDR3 is 16 amino acids. CDR1 is SGHRS and CDR2 is YFSETQ in the germline V gene. Libraries were UMI-labeled 5' RACE TRB cDNA. With the 5' RACE reads reprocessed, TCRdb shows one record per CDR3 protein and no DNA. The listing contains some 100,000 distinct CDR3 sequences. The receptor comes from a human donor in good health. Some clones in this sample may be carry-over from other donors' samples. V gene TRBV5-1 combines with J gene TRBJ1-2; TCRdb's D call of TRBD1 is untestable without DNA. What was sequenced was naive CXCR3+ CD8+ T cells from blood. This sample's subset: CD45RO-CCR7+CD27+CD95- naive CD8+ T cells expressing CXCR3 (TNR3+). CDR3: CASSLEGTGGADGYTF.